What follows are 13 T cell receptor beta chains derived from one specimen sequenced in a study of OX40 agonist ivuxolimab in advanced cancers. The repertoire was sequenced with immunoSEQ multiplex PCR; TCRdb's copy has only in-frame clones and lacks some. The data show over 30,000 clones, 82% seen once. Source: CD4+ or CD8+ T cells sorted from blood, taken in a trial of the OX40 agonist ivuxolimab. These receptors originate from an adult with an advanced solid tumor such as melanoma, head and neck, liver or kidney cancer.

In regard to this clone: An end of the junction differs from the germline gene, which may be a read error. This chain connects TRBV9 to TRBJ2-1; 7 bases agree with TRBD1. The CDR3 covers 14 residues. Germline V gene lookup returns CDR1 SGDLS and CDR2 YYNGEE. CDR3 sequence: CASGVVAGGNEQFF. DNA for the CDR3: TGTGCCAGCGGCGTAGTGGCAGGGGGTAATGAGCAGTTCTTC. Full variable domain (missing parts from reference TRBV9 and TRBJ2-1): DSGVTQTPKHLITATGQRVTLRCSPRSGDLSVYWYQQSLDQGLQFLIQYYNGEERAKGNILERFSAQQFPDLHSELNLSSLELGDSALYFCASGVVAGGNEQFFGPGTRLTVL.

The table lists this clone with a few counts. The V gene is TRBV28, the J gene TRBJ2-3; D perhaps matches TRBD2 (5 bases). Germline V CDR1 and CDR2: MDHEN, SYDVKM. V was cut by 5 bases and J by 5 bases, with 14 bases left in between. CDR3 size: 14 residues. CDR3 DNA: TGTGCCAGCAGTCCGTCTCGAGGGTTAGATACGCAGTATTTT. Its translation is CASSPSRGLDTQYF.

The CDR3 sequence is CASSVGGEMPYEQYF. CDR3 in DNA: TGTGCCAGCAGCGTAGGGGGGGAAATGCCCTACGAGCAGTACTTC. The V and J genes are TRBV9 and TRBJ2-7, with a tentative D call TRBD2 (6 bases). The CDR3 is made up of 15 amino acids. Trimming cost V 0 bases and J 2 bases, with 12 bases left between them. The germline V gene has CDR1 SGDLS and CDR2 YYNGEE.

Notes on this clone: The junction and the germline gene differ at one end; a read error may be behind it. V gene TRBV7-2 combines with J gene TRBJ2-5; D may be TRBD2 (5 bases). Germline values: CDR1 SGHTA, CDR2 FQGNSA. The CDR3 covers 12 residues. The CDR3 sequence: CASSLFNGVSDF. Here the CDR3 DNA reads TGTGCCAGCAGCTTATTTAACGGGGTTAGCGACTTC.

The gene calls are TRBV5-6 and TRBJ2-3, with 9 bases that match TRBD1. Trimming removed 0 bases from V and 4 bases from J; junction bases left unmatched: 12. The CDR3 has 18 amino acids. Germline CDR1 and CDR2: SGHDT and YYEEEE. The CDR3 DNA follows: TGTGCCAGCAGCTTGGCCGTTCTTATGGGACAGGGATCAGATACGCAGTATTTT. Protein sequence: CASSLAVLMGQGSDTQYF.

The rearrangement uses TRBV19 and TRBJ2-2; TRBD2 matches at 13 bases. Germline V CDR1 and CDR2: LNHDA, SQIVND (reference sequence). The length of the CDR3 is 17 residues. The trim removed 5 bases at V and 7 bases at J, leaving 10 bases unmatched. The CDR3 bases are TGTGCCAGTAGTCTTGGACTAGCGGGAGTGTGGAGCGGGGAGCTGTTTTTT. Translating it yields CASSLGLAGVWSGELFF.

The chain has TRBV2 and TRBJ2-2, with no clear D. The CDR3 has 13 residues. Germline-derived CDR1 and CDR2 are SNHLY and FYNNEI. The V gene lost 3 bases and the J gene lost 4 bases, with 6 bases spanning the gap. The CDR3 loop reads CASSDISTGELFF. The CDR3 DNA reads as TGTGCCAGCAGTGACATTAGCACCGGGGAGCTGTTTTTT.

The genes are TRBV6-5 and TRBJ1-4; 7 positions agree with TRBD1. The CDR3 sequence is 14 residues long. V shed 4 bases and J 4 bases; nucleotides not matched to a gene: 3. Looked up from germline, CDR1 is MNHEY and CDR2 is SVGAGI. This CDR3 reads CASSWGQLNEKLFF. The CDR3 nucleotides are TGTGCCAGCAGTTGGGGACAGCTTAATGAAAAACTGTTTTTT.

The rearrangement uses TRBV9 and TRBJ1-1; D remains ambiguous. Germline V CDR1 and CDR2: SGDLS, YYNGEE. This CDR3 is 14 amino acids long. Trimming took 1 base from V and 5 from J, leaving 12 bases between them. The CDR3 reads CASSVTPAGTEAFF. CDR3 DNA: TGTGCCAGCAGCGTAACTCCTGCCGGAACTGAAGCTTTCTTT.

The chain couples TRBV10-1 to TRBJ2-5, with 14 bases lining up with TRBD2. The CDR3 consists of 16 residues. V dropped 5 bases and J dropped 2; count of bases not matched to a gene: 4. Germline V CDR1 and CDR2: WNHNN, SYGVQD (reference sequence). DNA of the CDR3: TGCGCCAGCAGTCTAGGACTAGCGGGGGGACAAGAGACCCAGTACTTC. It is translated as CASSLGLAGGQETQYF.

DNA for the CDR3: TGTGCCAGCTCAAACGGGAACCCAAACTACAATGAGCAGTTCTTC. Its protein is CASSNGNPNYNEQFF. The V and J genes are TRBV18 and TRBJ2-1; D is possibly TRBD2 (5 bases). CDR1 and CDR2 from the germline V gene are KGHSH and LQKENI. This CDR3 spans 15 amino acids. Trimming cost V 5 bases and J 3 bases, with 14 bases left between them.

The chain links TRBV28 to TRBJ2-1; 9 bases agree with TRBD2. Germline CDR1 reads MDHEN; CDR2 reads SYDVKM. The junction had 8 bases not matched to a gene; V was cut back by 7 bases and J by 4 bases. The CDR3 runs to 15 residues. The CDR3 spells CASNGNSGGYNEQFF. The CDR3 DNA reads TGTGCCAGCAATGGTAACAGCGGGGGGTACAATGAGCAGTTCTTC.

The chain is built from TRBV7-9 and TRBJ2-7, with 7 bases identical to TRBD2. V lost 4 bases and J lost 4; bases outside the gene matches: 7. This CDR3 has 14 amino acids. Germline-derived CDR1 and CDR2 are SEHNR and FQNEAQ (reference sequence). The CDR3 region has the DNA TGTGCCAGCAGCTCGGGAGGCTTCTCGTACGAGCAGTACTTC. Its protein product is CASSSGGFSYEQYF.